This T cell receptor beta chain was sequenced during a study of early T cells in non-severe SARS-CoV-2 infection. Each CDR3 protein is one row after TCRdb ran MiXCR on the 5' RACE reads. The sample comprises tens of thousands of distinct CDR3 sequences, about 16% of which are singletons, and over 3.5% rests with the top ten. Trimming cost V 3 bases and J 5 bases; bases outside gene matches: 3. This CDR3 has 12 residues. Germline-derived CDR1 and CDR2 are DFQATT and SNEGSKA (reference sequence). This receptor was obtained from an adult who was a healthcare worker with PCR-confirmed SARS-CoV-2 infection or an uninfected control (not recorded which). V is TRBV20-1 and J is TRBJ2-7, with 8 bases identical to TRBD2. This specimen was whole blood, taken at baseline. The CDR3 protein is CSARTSDHEQYF. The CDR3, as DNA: TGCAGTGCTAGGACTAGCGACCACGAGCAGTACTTC.